What follows describes a single TCR beta chain. Donation came from healthy HIV-negative adults that had no recent acute infections or vaccinations. The data stem from a study of shared clonotypes between healthy human individuals. Germline lookup yields CDR1 SGDLS and CDR2 YYNGEE. The CDR3 sequence is 17 residues long. Unmatched junction bases numbered 9, after V lost 7 bases and J lost 0 bases. Produced via immunoSEQ multiplex PCR; TCRdb's table is partial and in-frame only. The top ten clones hold around 1.8% of a sample with 600,000 to 700,000 clones, about three quarters of them seen once. Sample: memory CD4+ T cells sorted from blood. Subset defined: CD45RA-negative fraction. The source of this sequence is a woman aged 25 to 39 in good health. The V gene is TRBV9, the J gene TRBJ2-6, with 8 bases identical to TRBD1. The CDR3 DNA is TGTGCCAGCGGCAGGGGGACAGGAGTCTCTGGGGCCAACGTCCTGACTTTC. It yields the protein CASGRGTGVSGANVLTF.